This TCR beta chain was profiled in a study of regulatory T cells in long-lasting Graves disease. Study-wide results and limits: Persistent Graves' disease cases displayed lower TCR diversity than newly diagnosed ones. Results may be inaccurate due to the small sample size.

Relying on iRepertoire HTBI primers and Arm-PCR of CDR3 regions, the team built TCR beta libraries. Authors' analysis steps: From all samples, identification returned some 15 TRBJ and around 62 TRBV segments. TCRdb itself ran the multiplex PCR reads through MiXCR, one entry per CDR3 protein. Here the V and J calls rest on TCRdb's processing, not on the authors' analysis. The sample has around 420,000 distinct CDR3 sequences; roughly 15% are singletons. The time point denotes: newly diagnosed GD, antithyroid drugs for less than 3 months. There was RNA extracted from PBMCs, and the TCR library was made from it. This clonotype appeared many times. The antigen is not known. The germline gives CDR1 SGHVS, CDR2 FQNEAQ. The CDR3 totals 15 residues. Trimming removed 4 bases at V and 0 bases at J, with 11 bases between. These data were likewise used in another study, on T cells in Graves' hyperthyroidism and ophthalmopathy. That investigation notes: TCR CDR3 underwent first-round RT-PCR with the HTBI primer set.

The chain recombines TRBV7-8 with TRBJ2-3; D might be TRBD2 (5 bases). Sequences were derived from peripheral blood mononuclear cells (PBMCs), sampled at new diagnosis, from a patient treated with antithyroid drugs. The TCR originated in a woman between 35 and 50 years old with Graves disease. CDR3 coding DNA: TGTGCCAGCAGCTCGAGACTAACCAGCACAGATACGCAGTATTTT. Translated: CASSSRLTSTDTQYF. Full variable domain (remainder filled in from reference TRBV7-8 and TRBJ2-3): GAGVSQSPRYKVAKRGQDVALRCDPISGHVSLFWYQQALGQGPEFLTYFQNEAQLDKSGLPSDRFFAERPEGSVSTLKIQRTQQEDSAVYLCASSSRLTSTDTQYFGPGTRLTVL.